This T cell receptor beta chain was captured by sequencing in a study of cytomegalovirus exposure and HLA in healthy donors. PCR used 60 Vbeta primers and 13 Jbeta primers. In the original processing: Among the unique TCR beta chains that a later analysis counted, 80 million to 100 million in all, roughly 10 million were shared. Data came from immunoSEQ multiplex PCR; TCRdb stores just in-frame clones and leaves some out. V and J calls and clone size are copied from that table; D and trimming were computed from the DNA. The table lists tens of thousands of clones, more than 55% of them singletons, with 20% to 25% in the top ten. Unrecorded immune exposure was likely among donors, who were nominally healthy when sampled. Trimming took 6 bases from V and 6 from J; bases not matched to a gene: 9. Germline V gives CDR1 MDHEN, CDR2 SYDVKM. The CDR3 runs to 15 residues. Points on this clone: Its cognate antigen is unknown.

Study-wide results and limits: In vitro, a few CMV-associated chains proved specific for CMV antigens. The authors judged a highly shared variant cluster likely a sequencing artifact.

This TCR derives from a woman aged 45-59 years in good health and CMV-seropositive. The genes are TRBV28 and TRBJ1-2; TRBD1 matches 11 bases. Sequencing was carried out using PBMCs. CDR3 in amino acids: CASRLPGQGDDGYTF. Here the CDR3 DNA reads TGTGCCAGCAGACTCCCGGGACAGGGGGATGATGGCTACACCTTC.